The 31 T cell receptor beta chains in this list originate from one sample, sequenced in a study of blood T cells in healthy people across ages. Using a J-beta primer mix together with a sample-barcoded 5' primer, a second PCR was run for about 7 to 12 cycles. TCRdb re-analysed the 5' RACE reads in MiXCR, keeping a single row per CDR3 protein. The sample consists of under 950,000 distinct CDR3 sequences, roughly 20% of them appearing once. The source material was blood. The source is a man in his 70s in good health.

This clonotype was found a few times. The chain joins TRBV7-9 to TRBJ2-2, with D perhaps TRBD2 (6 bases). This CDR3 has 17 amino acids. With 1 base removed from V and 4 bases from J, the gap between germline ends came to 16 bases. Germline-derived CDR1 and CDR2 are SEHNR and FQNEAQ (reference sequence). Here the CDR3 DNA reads TGTGCCAGCAGCTTAGGGATTGGAGGGGCCTTCACCGGGGAGCTGTTTTTT. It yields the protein CASSLGIGGAFTGELFF.

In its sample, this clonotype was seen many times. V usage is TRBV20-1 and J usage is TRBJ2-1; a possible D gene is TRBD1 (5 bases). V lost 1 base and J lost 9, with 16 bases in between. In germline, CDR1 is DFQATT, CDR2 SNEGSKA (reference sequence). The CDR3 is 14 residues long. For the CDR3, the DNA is TGCAGTGCTAGAGTTACTAATAGGGGCGGTGAGCAGTTCTTC. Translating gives CSARVTNRGGEQFF.

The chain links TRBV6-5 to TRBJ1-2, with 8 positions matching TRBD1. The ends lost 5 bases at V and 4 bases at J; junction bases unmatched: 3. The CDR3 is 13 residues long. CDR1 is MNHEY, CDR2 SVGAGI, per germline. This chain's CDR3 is CASSGQGLYGYTF. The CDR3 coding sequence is TGTGCCAGCAGTGGACAGGGACTCTATGGCTACACCTTC.

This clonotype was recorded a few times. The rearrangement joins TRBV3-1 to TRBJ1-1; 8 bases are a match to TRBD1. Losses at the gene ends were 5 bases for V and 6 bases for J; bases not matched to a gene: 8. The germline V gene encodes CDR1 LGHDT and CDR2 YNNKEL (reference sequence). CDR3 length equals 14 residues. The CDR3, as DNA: TGTGCCAGCAGCGCCCGGACAGGGCTTGCTGAAGCTTTCTTT. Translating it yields CASSARTGLAEAFF.

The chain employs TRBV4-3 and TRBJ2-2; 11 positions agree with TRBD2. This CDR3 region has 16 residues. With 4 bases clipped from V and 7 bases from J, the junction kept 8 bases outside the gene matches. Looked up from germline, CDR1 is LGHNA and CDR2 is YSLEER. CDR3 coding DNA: TGCGCCAGCAGCCTAGCGTCTAGCGGGAGGATCGGGGAGCTGTTTTTT. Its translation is CASSLASSGRIGELFF.

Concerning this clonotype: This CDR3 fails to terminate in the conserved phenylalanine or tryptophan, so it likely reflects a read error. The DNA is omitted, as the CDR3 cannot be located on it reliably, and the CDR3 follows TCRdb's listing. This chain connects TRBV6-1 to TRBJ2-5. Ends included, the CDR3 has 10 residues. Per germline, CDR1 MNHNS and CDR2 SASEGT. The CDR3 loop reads CASRLVEQCL.

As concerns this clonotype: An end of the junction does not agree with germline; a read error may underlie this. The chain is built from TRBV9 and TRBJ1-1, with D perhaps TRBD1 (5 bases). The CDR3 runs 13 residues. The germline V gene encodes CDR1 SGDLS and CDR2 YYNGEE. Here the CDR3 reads CASSVRYEGSGNF. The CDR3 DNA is TGTGCCAGCAGCGTACGATACGAGGGGAGTGGTAACTTT.

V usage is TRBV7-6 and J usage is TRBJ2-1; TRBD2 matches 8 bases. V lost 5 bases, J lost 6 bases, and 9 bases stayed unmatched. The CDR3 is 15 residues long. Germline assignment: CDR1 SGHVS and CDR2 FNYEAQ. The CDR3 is CASSLGGGFFNEQFF. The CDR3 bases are TGTGCCAGCAGCCTTGGCGGGGGGTTTTTCAATGAGCAGTTCTTC.

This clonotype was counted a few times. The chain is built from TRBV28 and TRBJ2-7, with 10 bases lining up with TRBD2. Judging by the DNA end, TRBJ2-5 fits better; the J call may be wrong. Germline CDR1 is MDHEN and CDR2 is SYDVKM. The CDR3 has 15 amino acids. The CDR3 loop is CASSSRTSGDRTQYF. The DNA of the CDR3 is TGTGCCAGCAGTTCAAGGACTAGCGGCGACAGGACCCAGTACTTC.

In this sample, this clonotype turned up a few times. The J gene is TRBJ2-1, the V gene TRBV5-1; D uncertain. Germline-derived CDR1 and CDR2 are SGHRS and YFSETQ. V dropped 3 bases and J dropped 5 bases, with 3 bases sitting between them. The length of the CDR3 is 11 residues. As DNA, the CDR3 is TGCGCCAGCAGCTGGGACAATGAGCAGTTCTTC. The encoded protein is CASSWDNEQFF.

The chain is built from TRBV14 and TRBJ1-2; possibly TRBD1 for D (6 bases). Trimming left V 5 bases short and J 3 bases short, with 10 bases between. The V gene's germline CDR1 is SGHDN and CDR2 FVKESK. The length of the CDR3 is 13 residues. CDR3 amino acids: CASSYRVDYGYTF. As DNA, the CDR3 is TGTGCCAGCAGCTACAGGGTGGACTATGGCTACACCTTC.

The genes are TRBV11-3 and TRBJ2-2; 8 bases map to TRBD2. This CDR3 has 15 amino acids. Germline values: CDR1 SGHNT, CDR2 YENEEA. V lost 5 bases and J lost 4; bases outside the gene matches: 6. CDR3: CASSQAGVGTGELFF. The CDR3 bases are TGTGCCAGCAGCCAAGCGGGAGTTGGCACCGGGGAGCTGTTTTTT.

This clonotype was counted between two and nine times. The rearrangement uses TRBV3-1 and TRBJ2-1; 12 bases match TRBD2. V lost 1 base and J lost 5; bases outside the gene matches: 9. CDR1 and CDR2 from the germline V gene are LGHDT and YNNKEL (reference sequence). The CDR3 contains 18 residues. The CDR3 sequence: CASSQALAGGPNNNEQFF. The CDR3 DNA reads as TGTGCCAGCAGCCAAGCACTAGCGGGAGGCCCTAATAACAATGAGCAGTTCTTC.

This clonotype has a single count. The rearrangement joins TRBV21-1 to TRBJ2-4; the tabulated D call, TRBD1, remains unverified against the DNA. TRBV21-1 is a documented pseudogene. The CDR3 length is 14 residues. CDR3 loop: CASKGDMGCNIQYF. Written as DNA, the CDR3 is TGTGCCAGCAAGGGGGACATGGGCTGTAACATTCAGTACTTC.

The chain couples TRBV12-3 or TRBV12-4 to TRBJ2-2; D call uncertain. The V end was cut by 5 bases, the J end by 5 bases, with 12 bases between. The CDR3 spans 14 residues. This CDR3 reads CASSVHWGTGELFF. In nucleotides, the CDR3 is TGTGCCAGCAGTGTACATTGGGGAACCGGGGAGCTGTTTTTT.

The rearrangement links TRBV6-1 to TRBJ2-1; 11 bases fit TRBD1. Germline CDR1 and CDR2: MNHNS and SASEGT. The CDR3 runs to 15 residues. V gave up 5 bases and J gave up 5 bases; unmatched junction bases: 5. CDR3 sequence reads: CASSRSGQGDNEQFF. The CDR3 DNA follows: TGTGCCAGCAGTCGGTCGGGACAGGGGGACAATGAGCAGTTCTTC.

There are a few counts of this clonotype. The CDR3 sequence is CASSPEAGVTQYF. The CDR3 DNA reads TGCGCCAGCAGCCCCGAAGCGGGGGTCACGCAGTATTTT. V gene TRBV5-1 combines with J gene TRBJ2-3; 8 nucleotides align to TRBD2. V shed 4 bases, J shed 9 bases, and the junction held 7 bases outside the gene matches. Germline values: CDR1 SGHRS, CDR2 YFSETQ. The CDR3 extends over 13 amino acids.

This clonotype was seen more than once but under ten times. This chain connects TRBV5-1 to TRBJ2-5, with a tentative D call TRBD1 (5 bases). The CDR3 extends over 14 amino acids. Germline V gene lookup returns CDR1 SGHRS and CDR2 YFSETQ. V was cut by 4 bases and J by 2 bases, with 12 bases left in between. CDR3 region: CASSRVGPQETQYF. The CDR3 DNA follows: TGCGCCAGCAGCCGCGTGGGGCCTCAAGAGACCCAGTACTTC.

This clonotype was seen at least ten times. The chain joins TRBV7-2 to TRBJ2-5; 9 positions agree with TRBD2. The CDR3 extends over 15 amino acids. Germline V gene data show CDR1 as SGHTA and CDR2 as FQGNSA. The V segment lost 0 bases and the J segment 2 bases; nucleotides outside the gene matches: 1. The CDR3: CASSLAAGGQETQYF. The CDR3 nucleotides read TGTGCCAGCAGCTTAGCAGCGGGAGGACAAGAGACCCAGTACTTC.

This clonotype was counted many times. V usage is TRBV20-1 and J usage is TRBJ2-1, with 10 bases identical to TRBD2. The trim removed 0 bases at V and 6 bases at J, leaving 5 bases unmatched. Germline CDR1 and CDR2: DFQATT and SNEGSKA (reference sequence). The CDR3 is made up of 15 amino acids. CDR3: CSARDPTSGINEQFF. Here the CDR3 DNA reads TGCAGTGCTAGAGATCCCACTAGCGGGATCAATGAGCAGTTCTTC.

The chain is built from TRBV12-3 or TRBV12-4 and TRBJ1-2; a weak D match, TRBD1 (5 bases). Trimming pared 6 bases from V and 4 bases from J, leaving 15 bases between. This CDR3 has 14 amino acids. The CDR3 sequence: CASSTGSRIYGYTF. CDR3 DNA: TGTGCCAGCAGCACAGGCTCCCGTATCTATGGCTACACCTTC.

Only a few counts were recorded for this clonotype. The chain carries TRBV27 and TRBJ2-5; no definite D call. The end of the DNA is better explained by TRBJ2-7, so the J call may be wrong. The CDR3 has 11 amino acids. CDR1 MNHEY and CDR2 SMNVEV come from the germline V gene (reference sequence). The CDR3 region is CASSWNYEQYV. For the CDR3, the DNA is TGTGCCAGCAGTTGGAACTACGAGCAGTACGTC.

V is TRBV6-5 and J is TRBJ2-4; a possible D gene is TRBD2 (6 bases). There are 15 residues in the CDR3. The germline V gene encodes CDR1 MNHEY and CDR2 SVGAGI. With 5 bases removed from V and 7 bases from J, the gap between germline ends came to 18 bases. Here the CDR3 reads CASSTWGPRENIQYF. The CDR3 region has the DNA TGTGCCAGCAGTACCTGGGGTCCACGGGAGAACATTCAGTACTTC.

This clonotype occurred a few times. The CDR3 DNA sequence: TGCAGTGCTAGAGCCGGGACAGGGGTCGGGAAACTGTTTTTT. Encoded protein: CSARAGTGVGKLFF. This chain connects TRBV20-1 to TRBJ1-4, with 10 bases identical to TRBD1. This CDR3 has 14 amino acids. The trim removed 1 base at V and 11 bases at J, leaving 7 bases unmatched. The germline V gene encodes CDR1 DFQATT and CDR2 SNEGSKA (reference sequence).

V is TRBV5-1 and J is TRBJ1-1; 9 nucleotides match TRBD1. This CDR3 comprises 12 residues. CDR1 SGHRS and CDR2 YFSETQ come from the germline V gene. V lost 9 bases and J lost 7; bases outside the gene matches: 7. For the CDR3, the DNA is TGCGCCAACAGGGCGGGACAGGGTGAAGCTTTCTTT. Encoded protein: CANRAGQGEAFF.

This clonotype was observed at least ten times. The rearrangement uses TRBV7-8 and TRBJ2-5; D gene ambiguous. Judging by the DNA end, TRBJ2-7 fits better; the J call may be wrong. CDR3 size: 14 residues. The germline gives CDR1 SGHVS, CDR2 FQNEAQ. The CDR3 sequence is CASSSRTVTYEQYF. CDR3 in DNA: TGTGCCAGCAGCTCTCGGACGGTAACCTACGAGCAGTACTTC.

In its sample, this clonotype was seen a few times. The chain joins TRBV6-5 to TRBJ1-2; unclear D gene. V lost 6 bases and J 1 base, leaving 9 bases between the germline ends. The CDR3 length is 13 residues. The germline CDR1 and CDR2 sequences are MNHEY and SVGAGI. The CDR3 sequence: CASSPKLNYGYTF. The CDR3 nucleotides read TGTGCCAGCAGCCCCAAGCTTAACTATGGCTACACCTTC.

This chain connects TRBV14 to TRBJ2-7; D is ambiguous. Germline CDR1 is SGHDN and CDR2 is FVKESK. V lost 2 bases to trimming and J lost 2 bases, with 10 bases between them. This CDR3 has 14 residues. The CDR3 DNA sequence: TGTGCCAGCAGCCAACTAGGGTTCACCTACGAGCAGTACTTC. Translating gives CASSQLGFTYEQYF. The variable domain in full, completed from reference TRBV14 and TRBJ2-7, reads EAGVTQFPSHSVIEKGQTVTLRCDPISGHDNLYWYRRVMGKEIKFLLHFVKESKQDESGMPNNRFLAERTGGTYSTLKVQPAELEDSGVYFCASSQLGFTYEQYFGPGTRLTVT.

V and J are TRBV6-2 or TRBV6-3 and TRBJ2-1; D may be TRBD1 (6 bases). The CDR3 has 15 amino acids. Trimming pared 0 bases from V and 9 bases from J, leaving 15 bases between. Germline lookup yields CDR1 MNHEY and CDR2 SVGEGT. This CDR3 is CASSYSTAPRGEQFF. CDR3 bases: TGTGCCAGCAGTTACTCGACGGCTCCCAGGGGTGAGCAGTTCTTC.

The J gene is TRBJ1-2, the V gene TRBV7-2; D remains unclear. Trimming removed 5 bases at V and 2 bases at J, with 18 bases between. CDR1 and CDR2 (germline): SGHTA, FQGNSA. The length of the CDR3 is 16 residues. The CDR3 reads CASSPGGQARNYGYTF. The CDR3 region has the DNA TGTGCCAGCAGCCCCGGAGGCCAGGCCAGGAACTATGGCTACACCTTC.

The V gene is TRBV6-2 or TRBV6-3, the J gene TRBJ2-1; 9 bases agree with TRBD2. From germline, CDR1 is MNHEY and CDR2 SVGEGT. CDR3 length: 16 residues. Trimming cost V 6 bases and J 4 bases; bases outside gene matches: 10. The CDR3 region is CASRPPLAGPYNEQFF. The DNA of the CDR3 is TGTGCCAGCAGACCACCCCTAGCGGGGCCATACAATGAGCAGTTCTTC.